The subject of this entry is one TCR beta chain. It has no known antigen specificity. Qualities for individual bases were not recorded, and no much larger clone is one base off. The germline V gene gives CDR1 as SGHVS and CDR2 as FQNEAQ. From its cysteine to its phenylalanine, the CDR3 spans 14 amino acids. The DNA shown is the 42-base CDR3, in frame from base 1. The junction carries 12 bases between V and J, which are trimmed by 4 bases and 5 bases respectively. This entry belongs to a study of beta chain features in type 1 diabetes (dated by TCRdb to the late 2010s). Concerning the study at large: Patients and healthy donors did not differ in mean age, gender distribution, total cell number or subset yield. A total of 107,917,701 sorted cells were examined across all samples, and the number of cells per subset was strongly correlated with RNA yield. The study compared the TCRB repertoires of sorted circulating CD4+ T cell subsets in recently diagnosed type 1 diabetes patients with those in matched healthy donors. Naive and central memory subsets were obtained from all 30 or so donors, but regulatory and stem cell-like memory subsets were isolated from only 8 patients and about 8 healthy donors. Study-level results and caveats: Naive, central memory and regulatory TCRB repertoires appeared to be more alike among patients than among healthy donors. Because the HLA sub-analyses included only small numbers of individuals, any influence of HLA type on TCRB rearrangement was left unresolved. Sequencing cDNA rather than genomic DNA could over-represent highly expressing activated cells, although activation and CD3 levels did not differ between groups. Patients with type 1 diabetes made fewer insertions and deleted more nucleotides at VDJ recombination sites, implying thymic rearrangement abnormalities. PCR may preferentially amplify shorter templates, but because patient and control samples were amplified and corrected together, any resulting skew would affect both groups equally. In all four CD4+ subsets, TCRB CDR3 length was moderately but significantly shorter in type 1 diabetes patients.

Each donor gave one peripheral blood draw, averaging around 0.11 L, which was collected into heparinised tubes. Using a panel that included CD45RO, CCR7, CD25, CD127, CD95 and CD27, naive, central memory, regulatory and stem cell-like memory CD4+ T cells were sorted on a BD FACSAria II. Every sorted population had a purity above 95%. PBMCs were isolated immediately by Lymphoprep density gradient centrifugation and stained directly without culture. Samples were stained and sorted in pairs, with one healthy donor and one patient per experiment, so that batch effects were minimized. The High Capacity cDNA Reverse Transcription Kit was used to reverse transcribe all of the isolated RNA, meaning that expressed TCRB transcripts were what got sequenced. Deep immunoSEQ sequencing was performed on naive, central memory and regulatory T cell samples, with an average of roughly 4 million total reads per sample. After sorted cells were lysed in RLT buffer, RNA was extracted with DNase-treated RNeasy Micro or Mini kits, with the choice depending on cell number. To prevent cross-contamination, every cell subset was processed on its own, while patient and healthy donor samples were processed together. The immunoSEQ multiplex PCR was used to amplify TCRB sequences from cDNA, yielding 87-bp fragments that span the CDR3 region. Sequencing of the amplicons was performed on the Illumina HiSeq platform. Regarding the original processing steps: PCR bias was corrected computationally using synthetic template baselines, and reads within Hamming distance 2 were collapsed, with unmergeable singletons discarded. By aligning reads against IMGT, V, D and J genes, CDR3 length, and insertions or deletions at six rearrangement sites were assigned. Within each subset, clonotype counts were normalized to sorted cell number, after which true diversity and Gini coefficients were computed with the tcR R package. The overlap coefficient, calculated on TCRB nucleotide sequences, was used to measure repertoire sharing. Out-of-frame TCRB sequences from naive cells were analyzed to stand in for the pre-selection repertoire. Imported from immuneACCESS, the table was reduced by TCRdb to in-frame sequences with V and J called. These copies leave out some clones; in studies compared against another copy, an unresolved V gene accounts for under half, and the cause of the remainder is not known. The V and J calls and clone size come from that table; D and trimming were worked out from the DNA. A total of 200,000 to 250,000 clones appear in this sample, approximately 70% of them only once. The ten largest make up roughly 0.048% of the sample.

This sequence uses TRBV7-8 and TRBJ2-1; a tentative D match to TRBD1 spans 6 bases. This TCR was sampled from a man aged 30 to 45 in good health. Sample: naive CD4+ T cells from blood. The cell subset or site label of this sample denotes: true naive CD4+ T cells. CDR3 loop: CASSSNRADNEQFF. The sequence in DNA is TGTGCCAGCAGCTCGAACAGGGCTGACAATGAGCAGTTCTTC.